One T cell receptor (beta chain) is described in this entry. The target antigen is unknown. These data belong to a study of cytomegalovirus exposure and HLA in healthy donors. Across the whole study: The approximately 120 validation repertoires were reported in a later analysis to have been generated on the same platform as the roughly 720 first-cohort repertoires. General study findings and limits: Later, an analysis found that TCR clusters from the first cohort tended to co-occur in the 120 validation repertoires. Most observed TCR sequences were rare, whereas some public TCRs were detected in many donors.

Sequencing used immunoSEQ multiplex PCR; TCRdb keeps in-frame clones, though not all of them. The table records around 63,000 clones, around 90% of them present only once. Trimming shortened V by 6 bases and J by 3 bases, and 14 bases separated the two germline ends. The CDR3 totals 15 residues. Germline V gene data show CDR1 as MDHEN and CDR2 as SYDVKM. The clonotype was recovered from a young woman in good health and CMV-seronegative. The material sequenced was PBMCs. This chain connects TRBV28 to TRBJ2-2; D not resolved. The CDR3 DNA reads as TGTGCCAGCAGGACCTCTAGGCGAGACACCGGGGAGCTGTTTTTT. Encoded protein: CASRTSRRDTGELFF.